The T cell receptor beta chain under discussion was sequenced for a study of technical replicates of blood from a handful of donors. Libraries were prepared by immunoSEQ multiplex PCR; TCRdb keeps only in-frame clonotypes and omits some of them. The sample has tens of thousands of clones; about 94% are singletons. Germline V gives CDR1 KGHSH, CDR2 LQKENI. Trimming left V 3 bases short and J 6 bases short, with 19 bases between. The CDR3 spans 16 residues. The sample taken for sequencing was T cells isolated from PBMCs. This clonotype originated in a human donor in good health. The chain is built from TRBV18 and TRBJ2-3; possible D gene TRBD1, 6 bases. The CDR3 coding sequence is TGTGCCAGCTCACCGAAATGGACAGACGCAGGGGATACGCAGTATTTT. It specifies CASSPKWTDAGDTQYF. Full variable domain (missing parts from reference TRBV18 and TRBJ2-3): NAGVMQNPRHLVRRRGQEARLRCSPMKGHSHVYWYRQLPEEGLKFMVYLQKENIIDESGMPKERFSAEFPKEGPSILRIQQVVRGDSAAYFCASSPKWTDAGDTQYFGPGTRLTVL.